Below, 12 T cell receptor beta chains from the same sample are listed, as sequenced in a study of cytotoxic CD8 clonotypes in ibrutinib-treated CLL. This table comes from immunoSEQ multiplex PCR, and its TCRdb copy is limited to in-frame clones, with some not included. The sample shows nearly 100,000 clones, around 73% of them seen only once. The specimen was PBMCs, collected after 12 months of ibrutinib treatment. These TCRs come from a human donor with chronic lymphocytic leukemia.

The chain carries TRBV19 and TRBJ1-1; the match to TRBD1 covers 10 bases. Germline V lookup: CDR1 LNHDA, CDR2 SQIVND (reference sequence). The CDR3 is 14 amino acids. V was pared by 7 bases and J by 6 bases, with 8 bases of the junction left unmatched. CDR3 nucleotide sequence: TGTGCCAGTAAGAGACGACAGGGGGCCTCTGAAGCTTTCTTT. Residues: CASKRRQGASEAFF.

The CDR3 DNA follows: TGTGCCAGCAGGGGCCCTAGCGGGGGGAGTACAGATACGCAGTATTTT. This codes for CASRGPSGGSTDTQYF. The chain employs TRBV2 and TRBJ2-3; 11 nucleotides line up with TRBD2. The CDR3 runs to 16 residues. Germline V gene lookup returns CDR1 SNHLY and CDR2 FYNNEI. V gave up 6 bases and J gave up 3 bases; unmatched junction bases: 8.

The chain has TRBV27 and TRBJ2-1; D possibly matches TRBD1 or TRBD2 (5 bases each). Trimming shortened V by 5 bases and J by 11 bases, and 16 bases separated the two germline ends. This CDR3 has 13 amino acids. The V gene's germline CDR1 is MNHEY and CDR2 SMNVEV (reference sequence). CDR3 nucleotide sequence: TGTGCCAGCAGTCCCCGGTCTGGGGGTAAGCAGTTCTTC. The encoded protein is CASSPRSGGKQFF.

This clone has more than one count but fewer than ten. The chain couples TRBV19 to TRBJ1-1; 9 bases fit TRBD1. There are 12 residues in the CDR3. V was pared by 6 bases and J by 5 bases, with 1 base of the junction left unmatched. Germline lookup yields CDR1 LNHDA and CDR2 SQIVND (reference sequence). CDR3 DNA sequence: TGTGCCAGTAGGACAGGGGGGACTGAAGCTTTCTTT. This codes for CASRTGGTEAFF.

This clone has more than one count but fewer than ten. The chain recombines TRBV6-1 with TRBJ2-1; a weak D match, TRBD2 (6 bases). The CDR3 runs 14 residues. Germline assignment: CDR1 MNHNS and CDR2 SASEGT. V lost 5 bases and J 8 bases, leaving 16 bases between the germline ends. CDR3 DNA: TGTGCCAGCAGTCCCCGGGGGAAGGGGTATGAGCAGTTCTTC. Protein sequence: CASSPRGKGYEQFF.

The gene calls are TRBV5-1 and TRBJ1-4, with D tentatively TRBD1 (6 bases). The CDR3 extends over 15 amino acids. Trimming shortened V by 4 bases and J by 8 bases, and 18 bases separated the two germline ends. Germline values: CDR1 SGHRS, CDR2 YFSETQ. For the CDR3, the DNA is TGCGCCAGCAGCGACACCGGGCCCGGGGGCGAAAAACTGTTTTTT. Amino acid sequence: CASSDTGPGGEKLFF.

The CDR3: CASSYVQPTGELFF. The CDR3 nucleotides are TGTGCCAGCAGTTACGTCCAGCCCACCGGGGAGCTGTTTTTT. J is TRBJ2-2 and V is TRBV6-6; D is uncertain. The germline V gene has CDR1 MNHNY and CDR2 SVGAGI (reference sequence). The CDR3 is 14 residues long. Trimming removed 2 bases at V and 4 bases at J, with 8 bases between.

This chain uses TRBV29-1 with TRBJ1-2; a possible D gene is TRBD1 (6 bases). Germline CDR1 SQVTM, CDR2 ANQGSEA. The CDR3 spans 15 residues. V was shortened by 4 bases and J by 4 bases, with 19 bases between the two germline ends. The CDR3: CSVARDTRIVYGYTF. The CDR3 region has the DNA TGCAGCGTTGCCAGGGACACGAGGATTGTCTATGGCTACACCTTC.

This clone was detected once. The chain combines TRBV6-4 with TRBJ2-3; 9 bases line up with TRBD1. The CDR3 is made up of 14 amino acids. In germline, CDR1 is MRHNA, CDR2 SNTAGT. Trimming cost V 5 bases and J 6 bases; bases outside gene matches: 6. CDR3 amino acids: CASSPGQGGDTQYF. CDR3 nucleotide sequence: TGTGCCAGCAGTCCGGGACAGGGTGGCGATACGCAGTATTTT.

In its sample, this clone was seen a few times. This rearrangement joins TRBV7-2 to TRBJ1-3; D is perhaps TRBD1 (6 bases). Germline V gene data show CDR1 as SGHTA and CDR2 as FQGNSA. The CDR3 totals 12 residues. V gave up 3 bases and J gave up 8 bases, with 8 bases separating them. The CDR3 DNA reads TGTGCCAGCAGCTTCTCAGGGGACACCATATATTTT. Translation gives CASSFSGDTIYF.

The chain has TRBV7-2 and TRBJ2-3; D possibly corresponds to TRBD2 (5 bases). The CDR3 contains 12 residues. Between the trimmed V and J ends, which lost 6 bases and 4 bases, there was a span of 8 bases. Looked up from germline, CDR1 is SGHTA and CDR2 is FQGNSA. The CDR3 nucleotides are TGTGCCAGCAGAGGACTCGCAGATACGCAGTATTTT. Amino acid sequence: CASRGLADTQYF.

The rearrangement joins TRBV7-2 to TRBJ2-3, with 8 bases fitting TRBD2. Germline CDR1 and CDR2: SGHTA and FQGNSA. There are 15 residues in the CDR3. The J segment lost 3 bases and the V segment lost 0 bases, leaving 2 bases of the junction unmatched. The CDR3 protein is CASSLAGLETDTQYF. The CDR3 nucleotides read TGTGCCAGCAGCTTAGCGGGACTAGAAACAGATACGCAGTATTTT.